This T cell receptor (beta chain) was sequenced for a study of Graves' ophthalmopathy and Graves' hyperthyroidism. Study outcomes and limitations: A 13-signature model separated ophthalmopathy from stable hyperthyroidism, about 88% sensitivity, 80% to 83% specificity. In blood, most expanded thyroid clonotypes above 0.001 frequency were also detected.

RNA transcripts were the source from which TCR beta CDR3 regions were amplified. Second-round multiplex PCR came after a first-round RT-PCR that employed HTBI primers. TCRdb itself ran the multiplex PCR reads through MiXCR, one entry per CDR3 protein. The sample gives under 60,000 distinct CDR3 sequences, roughly half of which show up once; roughly 4.7% is in the top ten. Presentation of ophthalmopathy in the donors involved moderate-to-severe activity, CAS ≥3, NOSPECS ≥4 and a duration under 3 months. None of the included patients had other autoimmune diseases, uncontrolled infections, pregnancy or lactation, as these led to exclusion. As regards this clonotype: Its antigen is not identified.

The TCR was taken from an adult woman with Graves' ophthalmopathy. The sequencing sample was made of peripheral blood.

The DNA of the CDR3 is TGTGCCACCAGTGATTTAGCGGCAGGCGGCTACACCTTC. Translated, it gives CATSDLAAGGYTF. The chain carries TRBV24-1 and TRBJ1-2; no firm D call. V was clipped by 1 base and J by 8 bases, with 10 bases between them. Germline assignment: CDR1 KGHDR and CDR2 SFDVKD. The CDR3 is 13 amino acids.